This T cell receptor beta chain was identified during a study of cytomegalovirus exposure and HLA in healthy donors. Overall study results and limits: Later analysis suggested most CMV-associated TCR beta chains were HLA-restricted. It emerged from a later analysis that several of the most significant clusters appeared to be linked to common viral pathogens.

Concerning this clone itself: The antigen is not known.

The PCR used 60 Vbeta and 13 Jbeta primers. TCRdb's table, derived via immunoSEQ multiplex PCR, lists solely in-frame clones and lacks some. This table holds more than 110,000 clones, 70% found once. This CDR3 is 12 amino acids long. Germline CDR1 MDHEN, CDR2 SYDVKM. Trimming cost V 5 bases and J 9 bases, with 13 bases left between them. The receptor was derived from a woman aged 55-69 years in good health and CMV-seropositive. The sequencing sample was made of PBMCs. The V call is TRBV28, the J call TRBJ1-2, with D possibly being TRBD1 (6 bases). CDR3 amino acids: CASSGDRSSYTF. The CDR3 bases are TGTGCCAGCAGTGGTGACAGGAGTAGCTACACCTTC.